This T cell receptor beta chain emerged from a study of cytomegalovirus exposure and HLA in healthy donors. Looked up from germline, CDR1 is SGHAT and CDR2 is FQNNGV. With V trimmed by 4 bases and J by 3 bases, 12 bases remained unmatched. This CDR3 contains 17 residues. The PCR made use of 60 Vbeta and 13 Jbeta primers. Method: immunoSEQ multiplex PCR; TCRdb's copy keeps in-frame clones and lacks some. The sample records about 94,000 clones, 81% being singletons. General study results and limits: A missense variant in DCLRE1C was later tied to TCR beta V- and J-gene trimming. The study listed approximately 170 cytomegalovirus-associated TCR beta chains. Near-uniform donor sequencing depth was presumed by presence/absence analyses.

As concerns this clone: The target antigen is unknown.

J is TRBJ2-3 and V is TRBV11-2; 8 nucleotides match TRBD1. This receptor was taken from a human donor in good health. Sequenced: PBMCs. The DNA of the CDR3 is TGTGCCAGCAGCTCGTACCGGGACAGGATAGGAACAGATACGCAGTATTTT. Its protein product is CASSSYRDRIGTDTQYF. Together with reference TRBV11-2 and TRBJ2-3, the CDR3 gives the full variable domain: EAGVAQSPRYKIIEKRQSVAFWCNPISGHATLYWYQQILGQGPKLLIQFQNNGVVDDSQLPKDRFSAERLKGVDSTLKIQPAKLEDSAVYLCASSSYRDRIGTDTQYFGPGTRLTVL.